Following are 8 T cell receptor beta chains from one sample sequenced in a study of T cell repertoires in cytomegalovirus infection. What these receptors recognize is not known. TCRdb recomputed calls from the reads with MiXCR, one row per CDR3 protein. This repertoire shows 90,000 to 110,000 distinct CDR3 sequences, about 30% found once; its top ten account for about 81%. This material consisted of CD8+ T cells from cultured PBMCs, taken from culture after CMV antigen stimulation. Receptors originate from a human donor in good health (CMV status not recorded). Some clones in this sample may be carry-over from other donors' samples.

The sample holds a few counts of this clonotype. The rearrangement joins TRBV5-4 to TRBJ2-7; D gene ambiguous. CDR3 length: 12 amino acids. V shed 3 bases and J shed 0 bases, with 4 bases lying between them. Germline V gene lookup returns CDR1 SGHNT and CDR2 YYREEE (reference sequence). The CDR3 protein is CASSYHSYEQYF. Here the CDR3 DNA reads TGTGCCAGCAGCTATCACTCCTACGAGCAGTACTTC.

The V call is TRBV19, the J call TRBJ2-6; D ambiguous. The CDR3 covers 16 residues. V lost 6 bases, J lost 1 base, and 13 bases lay in between. Germline lookup yields CDR1 LNHDA and CDR2 SQIVND (reference sequence). CDR3 sequence: CASSRVVWSGANVLTF. DNA of the CDR3: TGTGCCAGTAGCCGGGTTGTTTGGTCTGGGGCCAACGTCCTGACTTTC.

V gene TRBV3-1 combines with J gene TRBJ2-1; 11 bases map to TRBD2. The CDR3 is made up of 15 amino acids. With 4 bases clipped from V and 8 bases from J, the junction kept 7 bases outside the gene matches. The germline gives CDR1 LGHDT, CDR2 YNNKEL (reference sequence). Here the CDR3 DNA reads TGTGCCAGCAGCCCTCTAGCGGGGGGCTCTTATGAGCAGTTCTTC. Translation gives CASSPLAGGSYEQFF.

The chain joins TRBV28 to TRBJ1-1; D is possibly TRBD1 (6 bases). Germline-derived CDR1 and CDR2 are MDHEN and SYDVKM. Between the trimmed V and J ends, which lost 4 bases and 7 bases, there was a span of 13 bases. This CDR3 spans 13 amino acids. CDR3 in amino acids: CASSSLDRLEAFF. The CDR3 DNA follows: TGTGCCAGCAGTTCCCTGGACAGACTTGAAGCTTTCTTT.

The rearrangement joins TRBV6-4 to TRBJ1-1, with unresolved D. V was shortened by 0 bases and J by 1 base, with 3 bases between the two germline ends. The CDR3 spans 13 residues. In germline, CDR1 is MRHNA, CDR2 SNTAGT. CDR3 residues: CASSDSGNTEAFF. The DNA for the CDR3 is TGTGCCAGCAGTGACTCCGGGAACACTGAAGCTTTCTTT.

This rearrangement joins TRBV9 to TRBJ2-5; TRBD1 matches 9 bases. This CDR3 is 14 amino acids long. With 4 bases clipped from V and 5 bases from J, the junction kept 6 bases outside the gene matches. CDR1 is SGDLS, CDR2 YYNGEE, per germline. CDR3 coding DNA: TGTGCCAGCAGCACACAGGGGGCGCAGGAGACCCAGTACTTC. This codes for CASSTQGAQETQYF.

The V gene is TRBV15, the J gene TRBJ2-7; no definite D call. Germline V gives CDR1 LNHNV, CDR2 YYDKDF (reference sequence). Trimming took 0 bases from V and 2 from J, leaving 8 bases between them. The CDR3 extends over 14 amino acids. The CDR3 here is CATSRDYSTYEQYF. CDR3 in DNA: TGTGCCACCAGCAGAGATTACAGTACCTACGAGCAGTACTTC. Together with reference TRBV15 and TRBJ2-7, the CDR3 gives the full variable domain: DAMVIQNPRYQVTQFGKPVTLSCSQTLNHNVMYWYQQKSSQAPKLLFHYYDKDFNNEADTPDNFQSRRPNTSFCFLDIRSPGLGDTAMYLCATSRDYSTYEQYFGPGTRLTVT.

The chain has TRBV10-3 and TRBJ1-1; D uncertain. The V end lost 4 bases, the J end lost 4 bases, and 7 bases lay between the germline ends. The germline CDR1 and CDR2 sequences are ENHRY and SYGVKD. This CDR3 is built from 12 residues. The DNA of the CDR3 is TGTGCCATCAGTGGGTCGGGCACTGAAGCTTTCTTT. Translated, it gives CAISGSGTEAFF.